The 17 T cell receptor beta chains reported below all come from one sample, sequenced in a study of T cells in Graves' hyperthyroidism and ophthalmopathy. The CDR3 regions of TCR beta were amplified from RNA transcripts. Carried out on the TCR CDR3, a first-round RT-PCR used the HTBI primer set. TCRdb itself ran the multiplex PCR reads through MiXCR, one entry per CDR3 protein. The table includes approximately 430,000 distinct CDR3 sequences, more than 15% detected once. The sample comprised blood. The receptors were sampled from a woman aged 18-30 years with Graves' hyperthyroidism.

This clonotype came up many times. The chain has TRBV6-1 and TRBJ1-1; the match to TRBD1 covers 7 bases. CDR1 is MNHNS and CDR2 is SASEGT in the germline V gene. This CDR3 has 15 amino acids. With V trimmed by 4 bases and J by 5 bases, 10 bases remained unmatched. The CDR3 coding sequence is TGTGCCAGCAGTGGCGCGTCGAGGGGGCGGACTGAAGCTTTCTTT. This codes for CASSGASRGRTEAFF.

This clonotype was observed many times. This chain uses TRBV5-4 with TRBJ2-1; D is uncertain. V lost 0 bases and J 6 bases, leaving 13 bases between the germline ends. CDR3 length equals 15 residues. The germline V gene encodes CDR1 SGHNT and CDR2 YYREEE (reference sequence). For the CDR3, the DNA is TGTGCCAGCAGCTTGGGGCTAGGTAGTTTCAATGAGCAGTTCTTC. Translation: CASSLGLGSFNEQFF.

The chain combines TRBV6-1 with TRBJ1-1; TRBD1 agrees at 8 bases. Germline V CDR1 and CDR2: MNHNS, SASEGT. The trim removed 7 bases at V and 6 bases at J, leaving 16 bases unmatched. CDR3 length equals 16 residues. CDR3 bases: TGTGCCAGCATCCCGACGGGTACGGACAGGGAAGCTGAAGCTTTCTTT. Its protein product is CASIPTGTDREAEAFF.

This clonotype was detected ten times or more. This chain uses TRBV6-1 with TRBJ1-1, with a tentative D call TRBD1 (6 bases). The germline V and J ends were trimmed by 6 bases and 1 base, with 9 bases remaining between them. Germline V gene data show CDR1 as MNHNS and CDR2 as SASEGT. The CDR3 runs to 13 residues. The DNA of the CDR3 is TGTGCCAGCAGACAGGGACGGAACACTGAAGCTTTCTTT. This codes for CASRQGRNTEAFF.

At least ten counts were recorded for this clonotype. V and J are TRBV2 and TRBJ1-6, with D possibly TRBD1 on 6 matching bases. Trimming removed 2 bases from V and 0 bases from J, with 14 bases in between. This CDR3 is built from 18 residues. The V gene's germline CDR1 is SNHLY and CDR2 FYNNEI. DNA of the CDR3: TGTGCCAGCAGTGAATTCCAGGGGATTACCTCCTATAATTCACCCCTCCACTTT. Translating gives CASSEFQGITSYNSPLHF.

This clonotype came up many times. V gene TRBV27 combines with J gene TRBJ2-3; the D gene is possibly TRBD2 (7 bases). V was shortened by 6 bases and J by 6 bases, with 16 bases between the two germline ends. CDR1 and CDR2 from the germline V gene are MNHEY and SMNVEV (reference sequence). This CDR3 is 14 amino acids long. The CDR3 region is CASRDEGGGDTQYF. The CDR3 region has the DNA TGTGCCAGCAGGGATGAGGGGGGGGGGGATACGCAGTATTTT.

This clonotype came up many times. The chain joins TRBV27 to TRBJ1-2; a weak D match, TRBD1 (5 bases). This CDR3 comprises 14 residues. Germline CDR1 is MNHEY and CDR2 is SMNVEV (reference sequence). V gave up 1 base and J gave up 4 bases, with 10 bases separating them. The CDR3 DNA follows: TGTGCCAGCAGTTTATATGCAGGGCCCTATGGCTACACCTTC. Encoded protein: CASSLYAGPYGYTF.

V is TRBV15 and J is TRBJ1-5; the D is unclear. CDR1 LNHNV and CDR2 YYDKDF come from the germline V gene (reference sequence). V was shortened by 8 bases and J by 2 bases, with 13 bases between the two germline ends. The CDR3 sequence is 14 residues long. The chain's CDR3 is CATSVRSGNQPQHF. The CDR3 bases are TGTGCCACCTCCGTGAGGAGCGGCAATCAGCCCCAGCATTTT.

Regarding this clonotype: This may stem from a read error, because a much larger clone lies one nucleotide away. This sequence joins TRBV6-1 and TRBJ1-3, with 8 bases lining up with TRBD1. Germline CDR1 is MNHNS and CDR2 is SASEGT. V shed 5 bases, J shed 4 bases, and the junction held 10 bases outside the gene matches. The CDR3 contains 16 residues. The CDR3 coding sequence is TGTGCCAGCAGTAACAGGCAGGGGGCTGGAGGAAACACCATATATTTT. This sequence encodes CASSNRQGAGGNTIYF.

This clonotype was observed at least ten times. V usage is TRBV12-3 or TRBV12-4 and J usage is TRBJ2-1; 10 bases map to TRBD1. With 3 bases clipped from V and 0 bases from J, the junction kept 2 bases outside the gene matches. The CDR3 is made up of 16 amino acids. The CDR3 DNA is TGTGCCAGCAGTTTTTGGACAGGGGGCTCCTACAATGAGCAGTTCTTC. Amino acid sequence: CASSFWTGGSYNEQFF.

A single count supports this clonotype. The rearrangement joins TRBV15 to TRBJ2-7; no clear D. V lost 2 bases and J lost 2, with 10 bases in between. From germline, CDR1 is LNHNV and CDR2 YYDKDF (reference sequence). The CDR3 length is 14 residues. The CDR3 loop reads CATSRRIAPYEQYF. The CDR3 bases are TGTGCCACCAGCAGAAGAATAGCCCCCTACGAGCAGTACTTC.

At least ten counts were recorded for this clonotype. The rearrangement joins TRBV5-1 to TRBJ1-2, with no clear D. Germline CDR1 and CDR2: SGHRS and YFSETQ. The CDR3 is 14 amino acids. The germline V and J ends were trimmed by 0 bases and 4 bases, with 10 bases remaining between them. CDR3 in amino acids: CASSLEGGSYGYTF. CDR3 bases: TGCGCCAGCAGCTTGGAGGGAGGGAGCTATGGCTACACCTTC.

This clonotype appeared many times. This chain links TRBV3-1 with TRBJ2-6, with 7 bases lining up with TRBD1. The CDR3 runs to 18 residues. CDR1 and CDR2 from the germline V gene are LGHDT and YNNKEL (reference sequence). The ends lost 5 bases at V and 4 bases at J; junction bases unmatched: 14. In DNA form, the CDR3 reads TGTGCCAGCAGCAAAACTACGACAGGGAGCTGGGGGGCCAACGTCCTGACTTTC. Translating it yields CASSKTTTGSWGANVLTF.

This clonotype was recorded a few times. This chain uses TRBV3-1 with TRBJ1-1, with D possibly matching TRBD1 (5 bases). The CDR3 is 15 residues long. V was cut by 6 bases and J by 2 bases, with 16 bases left in between. Germline assignment: CDR1 LGHDT and CDR2 YNNKEL (reference sequence). CDR3 in DNA: TGTGCCAGCAGGCTCAGGGTTTGGGCAAACACTGAAGCTTTCTTT. Amino acid sequence: CASRLRVWANTEAFF. Full variable domain (remainder filled in from reference TRBV3-1 and TRBJ1-1): DTAVSQTPKYLVTQMGNDKSIKCEQNLGHDTMYWYKQDSKKFLKIMFSYNNKELIINETVPNRFSPKSPDKAHLNLHINSLELGDSAVYFCASRLRVWANTEAFFGQGTRLTVV.

The J gene is TRBJ1-1, the V gene TRBV12-5; no clear D gene. V dropped 0 bases and J dropped 12 bases, with 11 bases sitting between them. The CDR3 has 12 amino acids. In germline, CDR1 is LGHNT, CDR2 FRNRAP. In nucleotides, the CDR3 is TGTGCTAGTGGTTTGGTCGGTATGGCGCCTTTCTTT. It is translated as CASGLVGMAPFF. Variable domain in full (rest from reference TRBV12-5 and TRBJ1-1): DARVTQTPRHKVTEMGQEVTMRCQPILGHNTVFWYRQTMMQGLELLAYFRNRAPLDDSGMPKDRFSAEMPDATLATLKIQPSEPRDSAVYFCASGLVGMAPFFGQGTRLTVV.

This clonotype has at least ten counts. The V call is TRBV2, the J call TRBJ1-4, with 7 nucleotides matching TRBD1. Looked up from germline, CDR1 is SNHLY and CDR2 is FYNNEI. This CDR3 has 16 amino acids. Trimming at V came to 6 bases and at J to 2 bases, leaving 9 bases not matched to a gene. The CDR3 coding sequence is TGTGCCAGCAGGGGGGACAGTTCCTGGACTAATGAAAAACTGTTTTTT. Its protein is CASRGDSSWTNEKLFF.

This clonotype occurred a few times. J is TRBJ2-6 and V is TRBV19; D is perhaps TRBD2 (6 bases). Looked up from germline, CDR1 is LNHDA and CDR2 is SQIVND (reference sequence). The CDR3 is 14 amino acids. V lost 10 bases and J 2 bases, leaving 12 bases between the germline ends. The CDR3: CATSTGAGANVLTF. CDR3 nucleotides: TGTGCCACTTCGACGGGAGCTGGGGCCAACGTCCTGACTTTC.